This T cell receptor (beta chain) was observed in a study of blood T cell repertoires in COVID-19. Study at large: Samples representing acute and convalescent COVID-19 were sourced from the United States, Italy and Spain. T cells, B-cell-depleted T cells, or PBMCs provided the cDNA or gDNA that served as material.

Data came from immunoSEQ multiplex PCR; TCRdb stores just in-frame clones and leaves some out. The sample lists some 40,000 clones, 90% to 95% occurring once. The V end was cut by 5 bases, the J end by 0 bases, with 17 bases between. The germline gives CDR1 LGHNT, CDR2 FRNRAP. The CDR3 contains 17 residues. This chain links TRBV12-5 with TRBJ1-5, with a tentative D call TRBD1 (5 bases). The origin of this receptor is a woman under 40 in a cohort sampled during active COVID-19. The sample consisted of peripheral blood. CDR3 amino acids: CASGQGRVSYSNQPQHF. In DNA form, the CDR3 reads TGTGCTAGTGGTCAGGGCAGGGTAAGTTATAGCAATCAGCCCCAGCATTTT.